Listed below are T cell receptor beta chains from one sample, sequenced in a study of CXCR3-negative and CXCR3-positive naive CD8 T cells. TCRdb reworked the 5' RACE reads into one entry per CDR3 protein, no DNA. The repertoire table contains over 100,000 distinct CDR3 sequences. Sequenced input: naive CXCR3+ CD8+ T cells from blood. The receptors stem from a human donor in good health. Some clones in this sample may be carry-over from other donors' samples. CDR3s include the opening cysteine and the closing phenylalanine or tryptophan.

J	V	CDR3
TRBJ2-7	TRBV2	CASSGTSDRPSYEQYF
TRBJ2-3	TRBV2	CASSDDQDRESTDTQYF
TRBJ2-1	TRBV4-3	CASSQDGVAGGHNEQFF
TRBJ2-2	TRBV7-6	CASRIGLERNTGELFF
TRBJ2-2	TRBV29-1	CSVGGVLAGLTNTGELFF
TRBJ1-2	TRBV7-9	CASSTDTGGARGYTF
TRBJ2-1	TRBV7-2	CASSPEGISSYNEQFF
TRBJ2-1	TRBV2	CASSEGTEDYNEQFF
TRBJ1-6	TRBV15	CATSRAGSPLHF
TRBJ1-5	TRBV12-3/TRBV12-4	CASSSRGWGNQPQHF
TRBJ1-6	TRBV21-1	CASGINNSPLHF
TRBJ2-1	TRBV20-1	CSARDSGTAYNEQFF
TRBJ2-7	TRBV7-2	CASSSVPTYEQYF
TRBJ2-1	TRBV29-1	CSVEEGLAGGPNEQFF
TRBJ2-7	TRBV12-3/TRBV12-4	CASSFSQVPYEQYF
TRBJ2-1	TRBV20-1	CSARLSTGTGGYEQFF
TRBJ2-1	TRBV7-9	CASSPNGQGKGNEQFF
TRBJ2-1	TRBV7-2	CASSFRLGNNEQFF
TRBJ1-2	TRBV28	CASSLTTNYGYTF
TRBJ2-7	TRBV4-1	CASSQVNFDEQYF
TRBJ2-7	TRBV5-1	CASTPWTGSYEQYF
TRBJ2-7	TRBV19	CASSMGHPADEQYF